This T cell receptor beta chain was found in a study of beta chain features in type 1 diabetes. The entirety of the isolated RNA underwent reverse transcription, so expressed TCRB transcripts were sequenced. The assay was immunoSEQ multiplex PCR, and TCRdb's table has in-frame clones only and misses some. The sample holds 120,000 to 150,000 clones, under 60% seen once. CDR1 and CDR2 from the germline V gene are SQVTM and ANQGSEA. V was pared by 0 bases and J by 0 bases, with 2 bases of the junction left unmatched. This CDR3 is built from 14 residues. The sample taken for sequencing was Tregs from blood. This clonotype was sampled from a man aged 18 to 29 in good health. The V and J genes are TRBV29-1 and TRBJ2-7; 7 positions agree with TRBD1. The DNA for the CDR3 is TGCAGCGTTGAAGAAAGACAGGGCTCCTACGAGCAGTACTTC. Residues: CSVEERQGSYEQYF.